One and the same sample provided the 17 T cell receptor beta chains below, sequenced in a study of shared clonotypes between healthy human individuals. Some clones are missing from TCRdb's copy, which holds only in-frame ones; the method was immunoSEQ multiplex PCR. This sample yields 900,000 to 1,200,000 clones, of which about 84% are seen a single time; roughly 0.55% belongs to the top ten. Material for sequencing was memory CD4+ T cells from PBMCs. The subset was: CD45RA-negative fraction. These receptors all stem from a man between 18 and 35 years old in good health. Some clones in this sample may be carry-over from other donors' samples.

The chain links TRBV19 to TRBJ1-4; D is possibly TRBD1 (5 bases). The V end lost 6 bases, the J end lost 0 bases, and 14 bases lay between the germline ends. CDR1 is LNHDA, CDR2 SQIVND, per germline (reference sequence). The CDR3 contains 16 residues. DNA of the CDR3: TGTGCCAGTAGCAACAGGTCCCACGCAACTAATGAAAAACTGTTTTTT. Its translation is CASSNRSHATNEKLFF.

The chain links TRBV9 to TRBJ2-7; D unclear. Germline CDR1 SGDLS, CDR2 YYNGEE. CDR3 length: 12 amino acids. Trimming cost V 0 bases and J 4 bases, with 5 bases left between them. The CDR3 coding sequence is TGTGCCAGCAGCGTAGTTGGGTACGAGCAGTACTTC. This encodes CASSVVGYEQYF.

This clone came up once. The J gene is TRBJ2-5, the V gene TRBV10-3; D possibly corresponds to TRBD1 (5 bases). The ends were cut back, 8 bases at V and 0 bases at J, with 7 bases in the middle. Germline V CDR1 and CDR2: ENHRY, SYGVKD. The CDR3 totals 12 residues. The CDR3 DNA is TGTGCCATCCGACAGAACCAAGAGACCCAGTACTTC. Amino acid sequence: CAIRQNQETQYF.

With respect to this clone: Given a far larger clone just one base away, this is likely a sequencing read error. The conserved phenylalanine or tryptophan is not found at the CDR3 terminus, so this likely reflects a read error. V and J are TRBV27 and TRBJ2-6; 7 bases fit TRBD1. Germline trimming cut 1 base from V and 2 bases from J; bases unmatched to any gene: 2. CDR3 length: 16 residues. The germline CDR1 and CDR2 sequences are MNHEY and SMNVEV (reference sequence). CDR3 DNA: TGTGCCAGCAGTTTATATGGACAGGCTGGGGCCAACGTCCTGACTCTC. Its protein is CASSLYGQAGANVLTL.

The V gene is TRBV10-1, the J gene TRBJ1-1, with 7 bases fitting TRBD1. CDR3 size: 13 residues. CDR1 and CDR2 (germline): WNHNN, SYGVQD (reference sequence). With V trimmed by 8 bases and J by 0 bases, 3 bases remained unmatched. The CDR3 protein is CASRQGLNTEAFF. CDR3 sequence (DNA): TGCGCCAGCCGACAGGGCCTGAACACTGAAGCTTTCTTT.

This clone showed up many times. V is TRBV7-6 and J is TRBJ1-2; TRBD1 agrees at 8 bases. The CDR3 has 16 amino acids. The J segment lost 7 bases and the V segment lost 3 bases, leaving 13 bases of the junction unmatched. The germline CDR1 and CDR2 sequences are SGHVS and FNYEAQ. This CDR3 is CASSLGGTGGKGGYTF. The CDR3 DNA reads as TGTGCCAGCAGCTTGGGCGGGACAGGAGGAAAGGGTGGCTACACCTTC. Together with reference TRBV7-6 and TRBJ1-2, the CDR3 gives the full variable domain: GAGVSQSPRYKVTKRGQDVALRCDPISGHVSLYWYRQALGQGPEFLTYFNYEAQQDKSGLPNDRFSAERPEGSISTLTIQRTEQRDSAMYRCASSLGGTGGKGGYTFGSGTRLTVV.

CDR3 amino acids: CASSPPSSDPGSDTQYF. The DNA of the CDR3 is TGTGCCAGCTCACCACCGTCCAGCGACCCTGGCTCAGATACGCAGTATTTT. The rearrangement links TRBV18 to TRBJ2-3; D ambiguous. CDR3 length: 17 amino acids. CDR1 and CDR2 (germline): KGHSH, LQKENI. V lost 0 bases, J lost 4 bases, and 17 bases lay in between. The variable domain in full, completed from reference TRBV18 and TRBJ2-3, reads NAGVMQNPRHLVRRRGQEARLRCSPMKGHSHVYWYRQLPEEGLKFMVYLQKENIIDESGMPKERFSAEFPKEGPSILRIQQVVRGDSAAYFCASSPPSSDPGSDTQYFGPGTRLTVL.

The rearrangement joins TRBV4-2 to TRBJ2-2; unclear D gene. The CDR3 loop spans 13 amino acids. Germline V gives CDR1 LGHNA, CDR2 YNFKEQ. V was clipped by 4 bases and J by 4 bases, with 7 bases between them. CDR3 region: CASSRQSTGELFF. CDR3 DNA sequence: TGTGCCAGCAGCCGGCAGAGCACCGGGGAGCTGTTTTTT.

The rearrangement links TRBV28 to TRBJ1-1; weak D call: TRBD1 (5 bases). There are 12 residues in the CDR3. V was shortened by 6 bases and J by 9 bases, with 14 bases between the two germline ends. Germline V lookup: CDR1 MDHEN, CDR2 SYDVKM. In DNA, the CDR3 is TGTGCCAGCAGCGCCGTCGGGGGGAAAGCTTTCTTT. Translating it yields CASSAVGGKAFF. Using reference TRBV28 and TRBJ1-1 for the parts outside the CDR3, the full variable domain is DVKVTQSSRYLVKRTGEKVFLECVQDMDHENMFWYRQDPGLGLRLIYFSYDVKMKEKGDIPEGYSVSREKKERFSLILESASTNQTSMYLCASSAVGGKAFFGQGTRLTVV.

The chain couples TRBV4-3 to TRBJ2-7, with D possibly matching TRBD2 (6 bases). The V and J ends lost 4 bases and 4 bases respectively, with 14 bases between them. The CDR3 extends over 14 amino acids. Per germline, CDR1 LGHNA and CDR2 YSLEER. The CDR3 DNA reads as TGCGCCAGCAGCCTCAAACCTGGGGGGTACGAGCAGTACTTC. Translated, it gives CASSLKPGGYEQYF.

The V gene is TRBV18, the J gene TRBJ2-2, with a weak D call TRBD2 (7 bases). CDR1 and CDR2 (germline): KGHSH, LQKENI. The CDR3 covers 14 residues. Trimming left V 11 bases short and J 1 base short, with 14 bases between. In DNA form, the CDR3 reads TGTGCCGGGGGAGCGGGACAGAACACCGGGGAGCTGTTTTTT. Translating it yields CAGGAGQNTGELFF. Supplemented by reference TRBV18 and TRBJ2-2, the full variable domain reads NAGVMQNPRHLVRRRGQEARLRCSPMKGHSHVYWYRQLPEEGLKFMVYLQKENIIDESGMPKERFSAEFPKEGPSILRIQQVVRGDSAAYFCAGGAGQNTGELFFGEGSRLTVL.

This sequence joins TRBV29-1 and TRBJ2-1, with D possibly called TRBD1 or TRBD2 (5 bases each). The CDR3 extends over 13 amino acids. Per the germline V gene, CDR1 is SQVTM and CDR2 is ANQGSEA. The V and J ends lost 7 bases and 6 bases respectively, with 16 bases between them. The CDR3, as DNA: TGCAGCGCTGACTCGGGAAGGGGCAATGAGCAGTTCTTC. This sequence encodes CSADSGRGNEQFF.

The rearrangement links TRBV28 to TRBJ1-2, with 8 bases lining up with TRBD1. This CDR3 region has 14 residues. Germline assignment: CDR1 MDHEN and CDR2 SYDVKM. V dropped 5 bases and J dropped 4; count of bases not matched to a gene: 6. CDR3 region: CASSPGQEPYGYTF. For the CDR3, the DNA is TGTGCCAGCAGTCCGGGACAGGAGCCCTATGGCTACACCTTC.

The V gene is TRBV19, the J gene TRBJ2-2, with a possible D match to TRBD1 (6 bases). Trimming took off 6 bases at V and 6 bases at J, with 20 bases between the two ends. Germline lookup yields CDR1 LNHDA and CDR2 SQIVND (reference sequence). This CDR3 is built from 16 residues. The CDR3 loop reads CASRGYRVSISGELFF. CDR3 sequence (DNA): TGTGCCAGTAGGGGTTACAGGGTATCTATCTCCGGGGAGCTGTTTTTT.

This rearrangement joins TRBV7-2 to TRBJ2-6, with unresolved D. Germline CDR1 reads SGHTA; CDR2 reads FQGNSA. The CDR3 is 16 residues long. V was shortened by 1 base and J by 2 bases, with 9 bases between the two germline ends. The CDR3 DNA follows: TGTGCCAGCAGCTTAGAGCCCGGGCCTGGGGCCAACGTCCTGACTTTC. Translating gives CASSLEPGPGANVLTF.

The gene calls are TRBV7-9 and TRBJ2-3; maybe TRBD2 (7 bases). Germline V CDR1 and CDR2: SEHNR, FQNEAQ (reference sequence). The CDR3 is made up of 15 amino acids. Trimming took 5 bases from V and 2 from J, leaving 14 bases between them. DNA for the CDR3: TGTGCCAGCAGCCAGATTGGGGGGGCCACAGATACGCAGTATTTT. Protein product: CASSQIGGATDTQYF.

V and J are TRBV2 and TRBJ1-5; perhaps TRBD1 as D (6 bases). The CDR3 contains 15 residues. The V end was cut by 0 bases, the J end by 3 bases, with 9 bases between. CDR1 and CDR2 (germline): SNHLY, FYNNEI. The CDR3 region has the DNA TGTGCCAGCAGTGAAGCGGGGGCAGTCAATCAGCCCCAGCATTTT. As protein: CASSEAGAVNQPQHF.